The 15 T cell receptor beta chains given below trace back to one sample, sequenced in a study of breast tumors, draining lymph nodes, adjacent tissues. TCRdb itself ran the multiplex PCR reads through MiXCR, one entry per CDR3 protein. The table includes just under 65,000 distinct CDR3 sequences, roughly 57% detected once. Sequenced input: breast tumor tissue. All receptors come from a female donor with breast cancer. Some clones in this sample may be carry-over from other donors' samples.

This clonotype was found many times. The CDR3 here is CASSLAGRGETQYF. CDR3 sequence (DNA): TGTGCCAGCAGCTTAGCCGGACGAGGGGAGACCCAGTACTTC. The genes are TRBV7-8 and TRBJ2-5; D is perhaps TRBD2 (5 bases). The CDR3 spans 14 residues. With 0 bases removed from V and 5 bases from J, the gap between germline ends came to 10 bases. Germline CDR1 SGHVS, CDR2 FQNEAQ. The whole variable domain, remainder taken from reference TRBV7-8 and TRBJ2-5, is GAGVSQSPRYKVAKRGQDVALRCDPISGHVSLFWYQQALGQGPEFLTYFQNEAQLDKSGLPSDRFFAERPEGSVSTLKIQRTQQEDSAVYLCASSLAGRGETQYFGPGTRLLVL.

The V gene is TRBV28, the J gene TRBJ1-1, with 7 nucleotides matching TRBD1. The CDR3 length is 14 residues. From germline, CDR1 is MDHEN and CDR2 SYDVKM. With V trimmed by 5 bases and J by 9 bases, 12 bases remained unmatched. This chain's CDR3 is CASSGGQSLYKAFF. The CDR3 coding sequence is TGTGCCAGCAGTGGGGGACAGAGCCTATATAAAGCTTTCTTT.

This clonotype has a count of ten or more. The chain uses TRBV28 and TRBJ2-7; 8 nucleotides line up with TRBD2. V shed 8 bases and J 2 bases; nucleotides not matched to a gene: 11. The germline V gene has CDR1 MDHEN and CDR2 SYDVKM. CDR3 length: 15 amino acids. As DNA, the CDR3 is TGTGCCAGCGAAACTAGCGGCCCAAACCCCTACGAGCAGTACTTC. Translation: CASETSGPNPYEQYF.

This clonotype was counted a single time. This sequence joins TRBV4-2 and TRBJ2-7; TRBD1 agrees at 10 bases. V shed 4 bases, J shed 0 bases, and the junction held 3 bases outside the gene matches. Germline V CDR1 and CDR2: LGHNA, YNFKEQ. The CDR3 totals 15 residues. CDR3 sequence reads: CASSRDRGLSYEQYF. CDR3 coding DNA: TGTGCCAGCAGCCGCGACAGGGGGCTCTCCTACGAGCAGTACTTC.

About this clonotype itself: The junction differs from germline at one of its ends, possibly a read error. The DNA of the CDR3 is TGTGCCTGGAGTGTGTTGGGCAATCGGCCCCAGCATTTT. Its translation: CAWSVLGNRPQHF. The genes are TRBV30 and TRBJ1-5; no clear D. The CDR3 extends over 13 amino acids. Germline loops: CDR1 GTSNPN, CDR2 SVGIG (reference sequence).

This clonotype was counted ten times or more. The chain is built from TRBV9 and TRBJ2-1, with 9 nucleotides matching TRBD2. The CDR3 has 17 amino acids. The germline V gene has CDR1 SGDLS and CDR2 YYNGEE. Trimming removed 1 base from V and 4 bases from J; junction bases left unmatched: 9. CDR3 protein: CASSVSASGGLYNEQFF. The CDR3 DNA sequence: TGTGCCAGCAGCGTAAGTGCAAGCGGGGGGTTATACAATGAGCAGTTCTTC.

The table lists this clonotype with a count of one. This may be a read error: a much more frequent sequence differs by one nucleotide. J is TRBJ2-1 and V is TRBV3-1, with 7 positions matching TRBD1. The CDR3 is 13 residues long. Germline V gives CDR1 LGHDT, CDR2 YNNKEL (reference sequence). The CDR3 loop is CASSHDRANERFF. The CDR3 nucleotides are TGTGCCAGCAGCCACGACAGGGCCAATGAGCGGTTCTTC.

This clonotype occurred once. The chain is built from TRBV7-9 and TRBJ1-2; D perhaps matches TRBD1 (6 bases). The CDR3 loop spans 12 amino acids. Per germline, CDR1 SEHNR and CDR2 FQNEAQ (reference sequence). The V end was cut by 6 bases, the J end by 6 bases, with 11 bases between. In nucleotides, the CDR3 is TGTGCCAGCAGATACCGGACAGATGGCTACACCTTC. It is translated as CASRYRTDGYTF.

There are many counts of this clonotype. It may be a read error: a sequence one base away is much more abundant. The chain links TRBV20-1 to TRBJ2-7, with 7 bases that match TRBD1. Germline V gene data show CDR1 as DFQATT and CDR2 as SNEGSKA (reference sequence). CDR3 size: 15 residues. V was clipped by 1 base and J by 4 bases; unmatched bases: 10. The CDR3 DNA reads TGCAGTGCTAGAGGAGATCGAGGACAGGCTTACGAGCAGTACTTC. It codes for CSARGDRGQAYEQYF.

This clonotype has more than one count but fewer than ten. This clone may be a read error of a much larger clone one base away. V is TRBV7-8 and J is TRBJ2-5; 8 nucleotides align to TRBD2. Germline V gene lookup returns CDR1 SGHVS and CDR2 FQNEAQ. The CDR3 runs 15 residues. CDR3 bases: TGTGCCAGCAGCTTATCCGGGGGGGTTGCAGAGACCCAGCACTTC. Translated, it gives CASSLSGGVAETQHF.

This chain joins TRBV7-6 and TRBJ1-3; D gene unclear. This CDR3 is built from 15 residues. The germline gives CDR1 SGHVS, CDR2 FNYEAQ. Between the trimmed V and J ends, which lost 1 base and 0 bases, there was a span of 7 bases. CDR3 amino acids: CASSLGGTSGNTIYF. The DNA of the CDR3 is TGTGCCAGCAGCTTAGGGGGTACCTCTGGAAACACCATATATTTT.

This chain uses TRBV15 with TRBJ1-4; a possible D gene is TRBD1 (5 bases). Germline CDR1 and CDR2: LNHNV and YYDKDF (reference sequence). The CDR3 is made up of 14 amino acids. Trimming removed 3 bases from V and 7 bases from J, with 12 bases in between. The CDR3 bases are TGTGCCACCAGCAGTGAAAATGGGGGTGAAAAACTGTTTTTT. As protein: CATSSENGGEKLFF.

Regarding this clonotype: Since a much larger clone is just one base distant, this may be a read error. V usage is TRBV6-6 and J usage is TRBJ1-2, with no clear D. V was shortened by 4 bases and J by 6 bases, with 15 bases between the two germline ends. This CDR3 contains 14 residues. Germline V gene data show CDR1 as MNHNY and CDR2 as SVGAGI (reference sequence). The CDR3 sequence: CASSSSSGFDGYTF. The CDR3 DNA reads TGTGCCAGCAGTTCCTCGAGCGGCTTCGATGGCTACACCTTC.

This chain uses TRBV29-1 with TRBJ2-3, with no clear D. The CDR3 length is 12 residues. The V end was cut by 3 bases, the J end by 10 bases, with 14 bases between. Looked up from germline, CDR1 is SQVTM and CDR2 is ANQGSEA. The CDR3 DNA reads as TGCAGCGTTGAGGTCGGCACAGAAGCGCAGTATTTT. Protein sequence: CSVEVGTEAQYF.

Concerning this clonotype itself: One end of the junction fails to match germline, which may point to a read error. This sequence joins TRBV6-2 or TRBV6-3 and TRBJ2-5; no firm D call. From germline, CDR1 is MNHEY and CDR2 SVGEGT. The CDR3 runs 15 residues. CDR3 DNA: TGTGCCAGCAGTCACTCCCCCGGGCTCCAAGAGACCCAGTACTTC. Residues: CASSHSPGLQETQYF.